This T cell receptor beta chain was sequenced in a study of blood T cell repertoires in COVID-19. Study information: Whether acute or convalescent, the COVID-19 samples came from the United States, Italy and Spain.

CDR1 MDHEN and CDR2 SYDVKM come from the germline V gene. The junction had 7 bases not matched to a gene; V was cut back by 2 bases and J by 0 bases. This CDR3 region has 18 residues. As processed by the authors: Amplification with reference gene primers provided the estimates of nucleated cell counts. Measured with immunoSEQ multiplex PCR; TCRdb has only the in-frame clones, and not every one. For V, J and clone size, that table is used; D and trimming come from the DNA. The sample yields hundreds of thousands of clones, about 90% seen once. Patients of the Seattle cohort, enrolled during active infection, were followed longitudinally.

This TCR derives from a woman in her sixties or seventies with COVID-19, enrolled during active disease. V gene TRBV28 combines with J gene TRBJ1-4; 9 bases are a match to TRBD1. The sequenced sample consisted of peripheral blood. The CDR3 nucleotides are TGTGCCAGCAGTTTAACACCGGGACAGGGTACAACTAATGAAAAACTGTTTTTT. This translates into CASSLTPGQGTTNEKLFF.